The 21 T cell receptor beta chains presented below share a single source sample, sequenced in a study of T cells in tuberculosis. Only in-frame clones appear in the TCRdb table, and some are missing; sequencing was by immunoSEQ multiplex PCR. The sample carries 25,000 to 35,000 clones, approximately 93% recorded once. Sequenced sample: PBMCs. These receptor sequences come from a donor between 10 and 29 years old with latent tuberculosis or without tuberculosis infection.

The chain combines TRBV7-9 with TRBJ1-4; possibly TRBD1 for D (6 bases). The CDR3 contains 16 residues. CDR1 and CDR2 (germline): SEHNR, FQNEAQ (reference sequence). V lost 5 bases, J lost 0 bases, and 13 bases lay in between. The CDR3 coding sequence is TGTGCCAGCAGCCCCCCAGGGGAACCAACTAATGAAAAACTGTTTTTT. It yields the protein CASSPPGEPTNEKLFF. The full variable domain, with the rest looked up from reference TRBV7-9 and TRBJ1-4, is DTGVSQNPRHKITKRGQNVTFRCDPISEHNRLYWYRQTLGQGPEFLTYFQNEAQLEKSRLLSDRFSAERPKGSFSTLEIQRTEQGDSAMYLCASSPPGEPTNEKLFFGSGTQLSVL.

The rearrangement links TRBV7-6 to TRBJ2-1, with TRBD2 identical over 12 bases. This CDR3 has 15 amino acids. Trimming took 5 bases from V and 4 from J; bases not matched to a gene: 3. Looked up from germline, CDR1 is SGHVS and CDR2 is FNYEAQ. The CDR3 DNA is TGTGCCAGCAGCCTGACTAGCGGGAGATACAATGAGCAGTTCTTC. This encodes CASSLTSGRYNEQFF.

The chain joins TRBV7-8 to TRBJ2-1; 12 bases align to TRBD2. Germline V gene data show CDR1 as SGHVS and CDR2 as FQNEAQ. The CDR3 covers 16 residues. The junction had 10 bases not matched to a gene; V was cut back by 5 bases and J by 8 bases. The CDR3 is CASSDPTSGRRYEQFF. The CDR3 bases are TGTGCCAGCAGCGACCCAACTAGCGGGAGGAGGTATGAGCAGTTCTTC. Full variable domain (remainder filled in from reference TRBV7-8 and TRBJ2-1): GAGVSQSPRYKVAKRGQDVALRCDPISGHVSLFWYQQALGQGPEFLTYFQNEAQLDKSGLPSDRFFAERPEGSVSTLKIQRTQQEDSAVYLCASSDPTSGRRYEQFFGPGTRLTVL.

V usage is TRBV10-3 and J usage is TRBJ2-3, with 11 positions matching TRBD2. The CDR3 length is 15 residues. J gave up 4 bases and V 7 bases, and 7 bases lay outside the gene matches. From germline, CDR1 is ENHRY and CDR2 SYGVKD. The CDR3 loop reads CAINDATSGADTQYF. The CDR3 DNA follows: TGTGCCATCAACGATGCGACTAGCGGGGCAGATACGCAGTATTTT.

The CDR3, as DNA: TGCGCCAGCAGCTCGGCGGGGGAGGCCCATGGCTACACCTTC. This sequence encodes CASSSAGEAHGYTF. This rearrangement joins TRBV5-1 to TRBJ1-2, with D tentatively TRBD1 (5 bases). V lost 3 bases and J lost 6, with 15 bases in between. Germline V gene lookup returns CDR1 SGHRS and CDR2 YFSETQ. The CDR3 consists of 14 residues.

As regards this clone: An end of the junction does not agree with germline; a read error may underlie this. The chain uses TRBV2 and TRBJ1-2; 11 bases map to TRBD1. The CDR3 is made up of 11 amino acids. Germline V CDR1 and CDR2: SNHLY, FYNNEI. The CDR3 DNA is TGTGCCAGCAGTTCCCGGGACAGGGGGGCCTTC. Protein: CASSSRDRGAF.

The rearrangement uses TRBV7-6 and TRBJ2-7, with D possibly matching TRBD2 (6 bases). CDR1 and CDR2 (germline): SGHVS, FNYEAQ. V dropped 5 bases and J dropped 6 bases, with 20 bases sitting between them. The CDR3 length is 15 residues. Written as DNA, the CDR3 is TGTGCCAGCAGCCCACAAGGAGGGGCGCGAATCGAGCAGTACTTC. This gives the protein CASSPQGGARIEQYF.

V usage is TRBV18 and J usage is TRBJ2-1, with D perhaps TRBD2 (5 bases). Germline-derived CDR1 and CDR2 are KGHSH and LQKENI. The CDR3 is 15 residues long. The ends were cut back, 0 bases at V and 8 bases at J, with 14 bases in the middle. The CDR3 region is CASSPPRHPRDEQFF. The CDR3, as DNA: TGTGCCAGCTCACCACCTAGACACCCGAGGGATGAGCAGTTCTTC.

The rearrangement uses TRBV27 and TRBJ2-1; 9 nucleotides agree with TRBD2. With V trimmed by 3 bases and J by 9 bases, 9 bases remained unmatched. The CDR3 is 15 residues long. Germline V CDR1 and CDR2: MNHEY, SMNVEV (reference sequence). The CDR3 protein is CASSFGGRAAAEQFF. CDR3 nucleotide sequence: TGTGCCAGCAGTTTTGGCGGGAGGGCCGCGGCTGAGCAGTTCTTC.

J is TRBJ1-1 and V is TRBV7-8; possibly TRBD1 for D (6 bases). The length of the CDR3 is 15 residues. The germline V gene encodes CDR1 SGHVS and CDR2 FQNEAQ. Trimming took 4 bases from V and 5 from J, leaving 17 bases between them. Here the CDR3 reads CASSSQQGVETEAFF. For the CDR3, the DNA is TGTGCCAGCAGCTCACAACAGGGTGTAGAGACTGAAGCTTTCTTT.

The chain has TRBV6-6 and TRBJ2-3, with 7 bases identical to TRBD2. CDR1 and CDR2 (germline): MNHNY, SVGAGI (reference sequence). This CDR3 spans 15 amino acids. V lost 2 bases to trimming and J lost 1 base; unmatched junction nucleotides: 3. CDR3 sequence (DNA): TGTGCCAGCAGTTACGCCCTAGCGGGCACAGATACGCAGTATTTT. Protein sequence: CASSYALAGTDTQYF.

This rearrangement joins TRBV28 to TRBJ2-7, with D perhaps TRBD2 (6 bases). The length of the CDR3 is 15 residues. Germline assignment: CDR1 MDHEN and CDR2 SYDVKM. Trimming shortened V by 4 bases and J by 2 bases, and 15 bases separated the two germline ends. The CDR3 DNA is TGTGCCAGCAGTTCCCGAGCGGGCATCCCCTACGAGCAGTACTTC. Amino acid sequence: CASSSRAGIPYEQYF. Full variable domain (remainder filled in from reference TRBV28 and TRBJ2-7): DVKVTQSSRYLVKRTGEKVFLECVQDMDHENMFWYRQDPGLGLRLIYFSYDVKMKEKGDIPEGYSVSREKKERFSLILESASTNQTSMYLCASSSRAGIPYEQYFGPGTRLTVT.

The chain links TRBV28 to TRBJ2-1; D remains unclear. V lost 6 bases, J lost 2 bases, and 11 bases lay in between. The germline gives CDR1 MDHEN, CDR2 SYDVKM. The CDR3 loop spans 14 amino acids. This chain's CDR3 is CASSPLTAYNEQFF. In DNA, the CDR3 is TGTGCCAGCAGCCCTCTTACAGCCTACAATGAGCAGTTCTTC.

V is TRBV2 and J is TRBJ2-7, with a weak D call TRBD1 (5 bases). CDR3 length: 15 amino acids. Germline assignment: CDR1 SNHLY and CDR2 FYNNEI. Trimming left V 8 bases short and J 0 bases short, with 17 bases between. The CDR3 protein is CASWGLTVRSYEQYF. CDR3 DNA sequence: TGTGCCAGCTGGGGATTGACAGTTCGCTCCTACGAGCAGTACTTC. Combining the CDR3 with reference TRBV2 and TRBJ2-7 gives the whole variable domain EPEVTQTPSHQVTQMGQEVILRCVPISNHLYFYWYRQILGQKVEFLVSFYNNEISEKSEIFDDQFSVERPDGSNFTLKIRSTKLEDSAMYFCASWGLTVRSYEQYFGPGTRLTVT.

V gene TRBV18 combines with J gene TRBJ2-3, with D possibly matching TRBD1 (5 bases). V lost 3 bases and J 4 bases, leaving 11 bases between the germline ends. The germline gives CDR1 KGHSH, CDR2 LQKENI. The CDR3 has 14 amino acids. DNA of the CDR3: TGTGCCAGCTCACCGGTCGCAGGGCCAGATACGCAGTATTTT. Protein sequence: CASSPVAGPDTQYF.

J is TRBJ1-2 and V is TRBV2; no clear D. The CDR3 covers 13 residues. CDR1 is SNHLY and CDR2 is FYNNEI in the germline V gene. The V gene lost 1 base and the J gene lost 9 bases, with 12 bases spanning the gap. CDR3 in DNA: TGTGCCAGCAGTGAAGGGGCGATGCATCGCTACACCTTC. It yields the protein CASSEGAMHRYTF.

This clone was recorded once. The V and J genes are TRBV27 and TRBJ2-1; 7 bases map to TRBD2. With V trimmed by 5 bases and J by 0 bases, 16 bases remained unmatched. The CDR3 sequence is 19 residues long. Per the germline V gene, CDR1 is MNHEY and CDR2 is SMNVEV (reference sequence). CDR3 DNA: TGTGCCAGCAGTCCCCCCCGGAGGGGAGGGTCCTCCTCCTACAATGAGCAGTTCTTC. It yields the protein CASSPPRRGGSSSYNEQFF.

The genes are TRBV14 and TRBJ2-2, with TRBD2 matching over 7 bases. Trimming cost V 5 bases and J 2 bases; bases outside gene matches: 5. CDR1 and CDR2 from the germline V gene are SGHDN and FVKESK. The CDR3 spans 15 residues. CDR3 nucleotide sequence: TGTGCCAGCAGCTCCCGAGCGGGAAACACCGGGGAGCTGTTTTTT. Protein: CASSSRAGNTGELFF.

J is TRBJ2-7 and V is TRBV7-9; 10 bases line up with TRBD2. This CDR3 has 16 residues. The germline CDR1 and CDR2 sequences are SEHNR and FQNEAQ (reference sequence). With 5 bases clipped from V and 0 bases from J, the junction kept 7 bases outside the gene matches. The CDR3 coding sequence is TGTGCCAGCAGCCCAAGAGCGGGAGGGAGCTCCTACGAGCAGTACTTC. Residues: CASSPRAGGSSYEQYF.

The rearrangement links TRBV29-1 to TRBJ1-4; possibly TRBD1 for D (6 bases). V gave up 5 bases and J gave up 8 bases, with 12 bases separating them. The CDR3 covers 12 residues. Germline V gene lookup returns CDR1 SQVTM and CDR2 ANQGSEA. In DNA, the CDR3 is TGCAGCGTTCGGGACAACGGCGAAAAACTGTTTTTT. Translated: CSVRDNGEKLFF.

This clone has a handful of counts. J is TRBJ2-2 and V is TRBV6-5; no clear D gene. The V gene lost 6 bases and the J gene lost 3 bases, with 11 bases spanning the gap. In germline, CDR1 is MNHEY, CDR2 SVGAGI. This CDR3 region has 14 residues. The DNA of the CDR3 is TGTGCCAGCAGGAAAAGCTCTTACACCGGGGAGCTGTTTTTT. Translated: CASRKSSYTGELFF.